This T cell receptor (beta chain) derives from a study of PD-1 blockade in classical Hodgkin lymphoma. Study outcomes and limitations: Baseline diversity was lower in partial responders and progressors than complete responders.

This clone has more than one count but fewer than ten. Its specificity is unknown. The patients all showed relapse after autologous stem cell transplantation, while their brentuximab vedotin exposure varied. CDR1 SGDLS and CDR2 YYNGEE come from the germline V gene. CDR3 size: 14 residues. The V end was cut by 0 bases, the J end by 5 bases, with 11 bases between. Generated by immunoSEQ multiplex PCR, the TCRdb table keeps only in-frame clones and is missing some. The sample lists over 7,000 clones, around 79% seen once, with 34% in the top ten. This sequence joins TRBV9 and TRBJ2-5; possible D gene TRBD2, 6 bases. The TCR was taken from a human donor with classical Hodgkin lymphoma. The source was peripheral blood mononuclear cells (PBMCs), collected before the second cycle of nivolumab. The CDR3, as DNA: TGTGCCAGCAGCGTAGACATAGGGAGGGAGACCCAGTACTTC. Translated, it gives CASSVDIGRETQYF.